This record looks at one T cell receptor (beta chain) sequence and its context. Antigen specificity is unknown. Germline V gives CDR1 LGHNA, CDR2 YSLEER. Trimming pared 1 base from V and 3 bases from J, leaving 13 bases between. This CDR3 contains 15 residues. This specimen comes from a study of T cell clonotyping in hematopoietic cell transplantation. Broader study findings: Cells were unsorted, so CD4 and CD8 contributions were not separated.

The data were produced by immunoSEQ multiplex PCR, yet TCRdb's version contains in-frame clones alone and is incomplete. The table records 10,000 or so clones, roughly nine tenths of them present only once. This receptor was identified in a human patient who had an allogeneic stem cell transplant, so the T cells may come from the graft donor. The donor label of this sample is uncertain. Some clones in this sample may be carry-over from other donors' samples. This chain links TRBV4-3 with TRBJ2-7; D perhaps matches TRBD2 (5 bases). The sample here was PBMCs, taken 180 days after allogeneic stem cell transplant. The CDR3 here is CASSQGRRANYEQYF. DNA for the CDR3: TGCGCCAGCAGCCAAGGCAGGCGGGCAAACTACGAGCAGTACTTC.